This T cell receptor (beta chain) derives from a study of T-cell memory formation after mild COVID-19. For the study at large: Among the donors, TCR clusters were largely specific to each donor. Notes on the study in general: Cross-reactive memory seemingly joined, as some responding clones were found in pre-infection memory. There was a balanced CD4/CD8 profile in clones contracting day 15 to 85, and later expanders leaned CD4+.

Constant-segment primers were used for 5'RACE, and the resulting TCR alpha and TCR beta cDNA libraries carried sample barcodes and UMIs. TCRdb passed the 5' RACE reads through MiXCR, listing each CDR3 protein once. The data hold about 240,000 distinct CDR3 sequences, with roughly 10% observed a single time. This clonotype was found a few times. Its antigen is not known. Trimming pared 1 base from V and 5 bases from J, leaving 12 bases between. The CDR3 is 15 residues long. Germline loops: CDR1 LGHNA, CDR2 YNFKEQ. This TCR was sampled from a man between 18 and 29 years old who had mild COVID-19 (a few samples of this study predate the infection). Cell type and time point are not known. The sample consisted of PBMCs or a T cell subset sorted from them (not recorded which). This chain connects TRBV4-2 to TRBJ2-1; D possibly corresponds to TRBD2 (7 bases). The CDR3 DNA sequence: TGTGCCAGCAGCCAAGTACTCGGGGGGCACAATGAGCAGTTCTTC. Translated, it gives CASSQVLGGHNEQFF.